The clone carrying this T cell receptor (beta chain) was detected many times. The antigen remains unidentified. The CDR3 runs to 16 residues. CDR1 is SGHTA and CDR2 is FQGTGA in the germline V gene. Losses at the gene ends were 8 bases for V and 2 bases for J; bases not matched to a gene: 11. The sample originates from a study of T cell repertoires in cytomegalovirus infection. Study details: Epitope selection comprised recently identified HLA-C-restricted CMV epitopes and well-studied HLA-B-restricted CMV epitopes. Based on public TCR beta signatures, there were indications of CMV infection and of a matching HLA type. Study-level findings and limits: Dominating the ex vivo response were TCR beta clonotypes that were CMV-specific and HLA-C-restricted. Cumulative public TCR beta family frequency identified carriers of CMV plus the relevant HLA.

TCRdb recomputed calls from the reads with MiXCR, one row per CDR3 protein. The data hold approximately 990,000 distinct CDR3 sequences, with roughly 31% observed a single time. The sequence was obtained from a human donor in good health (CMV status not recorded). Some clones in this sample may be carry-over from other donors' samples. The V and J genes are TRBV7-3 and TRBJ2-3; 9 bases agree with TRBD2. Sequenced here: cultured CD8+ T cells from PBMCs, sampled from culture after CMV antigen stimulation. The DNA of the CDR3 is TGTGCCAGCGGGCAGCGGGGGGTCGGGGCCACAGATACGCAGTATTTT. This codes for CASGQRGVGATDTQYF.